The clone carrying this TCR beta chain was seen many times. Its antigen is unidentified. The length of the CDR3 is 13 residues. Trimming took 3 bases from V and 4 from J, leaving 9 bases between them. Unique molecular identifiers were used to barcode this TCRbeta library. Via MiXCR, TCRdb re-called the PCR reads, giving one row per CDR3 protein. The sample yields about 580,000 distinct CDR3 sequences, about 21% seen once. The source of the sample is a study of T-cell reconstitution after alpha-beta-depleted transplantation in children. General study findings and limits: Some patients showed high day-60 TCRbeta diversity, which derived from surviving recipient T cells and thymic progenitors. Newly produced T cells mostly provided counts and TCRbeta diversity after one year, as hyperexpanded clones declined. Several hundred rapidly expanded clones from non-depleted graft cells reportedly supplied alpha-beta T cells about two months post-transplant.

Sequences were derived from PBMCs, mostly from graft donor cells, sampled 360 days after TCRalphabeta/CD19-depleted stem cell transplant. The TCR was taken from a boy younger than two who had a stem cell transplant for acute myeloid leukemia, so the T cells may come from the graft donor. The chain has TRBV12-3 or TRBV12-4 and TRBJ2-5, with D possibly being TRBD1 (5 bases). CDR3: CASSLGRAETQYF. The CDR3 DNA reads as TGTGCCAGCAGTTTGGGCAGGGCAGAGACCCAGTACTTC.